The 29 T cell receptor beta chains below all came from one sample that was sequenced in a study of beta chain features in type 1 diabetes. Every isolated RNA sample was fully reverse transcribed, so sequencing captured expressed TCRB transcripts. Produced via immunoSEQ multiplex PCR; TCRdb's table is partial and in-frame only. The data hold around 500,000 clones, with 9.5% to 12% observed a single time. The sample comprised naive CD4+ T cells from blood. Every receptor here comes from a woman aged 18 to 35 in good health.

This chain links TRBV9 with TRBJ2-5; no firm D call. Between the trimmed V and J ends, which lost 0 bases and 1 base, there was a span of 19 bases. The germline V gene encodes CDR1 SGDLS and CDR2 YYNGEE. The CDR3 runs 18 residues. The CDR3 sequence: CASSVGVGLRDIQETQYF. Written as DNA, the CDR3 is TGTGCCAGCAGCGTAGGGGTGGGTTTAAGGGATATCCAAGAGACCCAGTACTTC.

The chain links TRBV4-2 to TRBJ2-5, with D unresolved. Trimming removed 1 base from V and 1 base from J, with 10 bases in between. The CDR3 runs 15 residues. CDR1 is LGHNA, CDR2 YNFKEQ, per germline. CDR3 bases: TGTGCCAGCAGCCAAGGTGAGGCGGCCCAAGAGACCCAGTACTTC. It encodes CASSQGEAAQETQYF.

This clone appeared a few times. The V call is TRBV30, the J call TRBJ2-6, with D hard to call. CDR3 length: 14 residues. Germline loops: CDR1 GTSNPN, CDR2 SVGIG (reference sequence). Between the trimmed V and J ends, which lost 1 base and 1 base, there was a span of 5 bases. CDR3 nucleotide sequence: TGTGCCTGGAGTGGGGTATCTGGGGCCAACGTCCTGACTTTC. Its protein product is CAWSGVSGANVLTF.

The genes are TRBV30 and TRBJ2-7; tentatively, D is TRBD1 (6 bases). V lost 3 bases to trimming and J lost 2 bases, with 14 bases between them. Per germline, CDR1 GTSNPN and CDR2 SVGIG (reference sequence). This CDR3 is 14 amino acids long. The chain's CDR3 is CAWSPNRAPYEQYF. Here the CDR3 DNA reads TGTGCCTGGAGCCCGAACAGGGCCCCCTACGAGCAGTACTTC.

CDR3 in DNA: TGTGCCAGTTTAGGGGCTAGCGGGGGGCCAGCCGGAAAGACCCAGTACTTC. Translating it yields CASLGASGGPAGKTQYF. The chain uses TRBV11-2 and TRBJ2-5; TRBD2 matches 11 bases. Germline loops: CDR1 SGHAT, CDR2 FQNNGV. CDR3 size: 17 residues. V was clipped by 9 bases and J by 6 bases; unmatched bases: 18.

This clone was seen a handful of times. The chain has TRBV12-5 and TRBJ2-2, with unresolved D. Trimming cost V 1 base and J 7 bases, with 4 bases left between them. This CDR3 has 12 amino acids. The V gene's germline CDR1 is LGHNT and CDR2 FRNRAP. The CDR3 spells CASGLGRGELFF. The CDR3 DNA sequence: TGTGCTAGTGGTTTGGGCCGCGGGGAGCTGTTTTTT.

This clone was counted only a few times. The rearrangement links TRBV18 to TRBJ2-5; TRBD1 matches 9 bases. The CDR3 is 13 residues long. Germline lookup yields CDR1 KGHSH and CDR2 LQKENI. The ends lost 8 bases at V and 1 base at J; junction bases unmatched: 2. The DNA for the CDR3 is TGTGCCAGCACACAGGGGGCCCAAGAGACCCAGTACTTC. Translating it yields CASTQGAQETQYF.

This clone showed up just a few times. This chain connects TRBV5-4 to TRBJ1-2; TRBD1 matches at 12 bases. Trimming took 6 bases from V and 3 from J; bases not matched to a gene: 6. The CDR3 is 15 residues long. CDR1 and CDR2 (germline): SGHNT, YYREEE (reference sequence). The CDR3 region has the DNA TGTGCCAGCACCCCGGGACAGGGGGCGGACTATGGCTACACCTTC. This encodes CASTPGQGADYGYTF.

This clone turned up a few times. The V gene is TRBV5-1, the J gene TRBJ2-1; D gene uncertain. The germline gives CDR1 SGHRS, CDR2 YFSETQ. This CDR3 is built from 11 residues. Trimming removed 2 bases at V and 10 bases at J, with 7 bases between. Here the CDR3 reads CASSLVLEQFF. CDR3 coding DNA: TGCGCCAGCAGCTTAGTATTGGAGCAGTTCTTC.

This chain links TRBV7-8 with TRBJ2-7; D may be TRBD2 (6 bases). Germline values: CDR1 SGHVS, CDR2 FQNEAQ. V dropped 3 bases and J dropped 7 bases, with 16 bases sitting between them. There are 14 residues in the CDR3. The CDR3 nucleotides read TGTGCCAGCAGCTTCCGGGACTCTCCTGGTGAGCAGTACGTC. It specifies CASSFRDSPGEQYV.

There are a few counts of this clone. V usage is TRBV7-2 and J usage is TRBJ2-7; TRBD2 matches at 8 bases. The CDR3 spans 15 residues. Germline trimming cut 4 bases from V and 2 bases from J; bases unmatched to any gene: 7. The germline gives CDR1 SGHTA, CDR2 FQGNSA. The CDR3 nucleotides read TGTGCCAGCAGCTCAGGGCCGGGACTAGCCTACGAGCAGTACTTC. Residues: CASSSGPGLAYEQYF.

The gene calls are TRBV7-2 and TRBJ1-1; D not resolved. Trimming shortened V by 5 bases and J by 8 bases, and 18 bases separated the two germline ends. CDR1 and CDR2 from the germline V gene are SGHTA and FQGNSA. This CDR3 spans 14 amino acids. CDR3 sequence (DNA): TGTGCCAGCAGCCCCGGCGGAAGGCGGCCAGAAGCTTTCTTT. Protein product: CASSPGGRRPEAFF.

The CDR3 bases are TGCGCCAGCAGCCCCGGGGTGGGGACACTTCAAGGGAATGAGCAGTTCTTC. Its translation is CASSPGVGTLQGNEQFF. V and J are TRBV5-1 and TRBJ2-1; D is possibly TRBD1 (6 bases). V was pared by 4 bases and J by 7 bases, with 24 bases between. This CDR3 is built from 17 residues. Germline V gene sequence: CDR1 SGHRS, CDR2 YFSETQ.

This clone was recorded a few times. The rearrangement uses TRBV19 and TRBJ2-1; D is perhaps TRBD2 (5 bases). This CDR3 spans 14 amino acids. Germline CDR1 LNHDA, CDR2 SQIVND (reference sequence). Trimming took 5 bases from V and 13 from J, leaving 21 bases between them. The CDR3 here is CASSPSGEGRAQFF. DNA for the CDR3: TGTGCCAGTAGTCCCTCCGGTGAGGGTCGGGCTCAGTTCTTC.

The chain links TRBV7-9 to TRBJ2-1; D call uncertain. The germline V gene encodes CDR1 SEHNR and CDR2 FQNEAQ (reference sequence). The CDR3 has 12 amino acids. Trimming took off 5 bases at V and 7 bases at J, with 9 bases between the two ends. This CDR3 reads CASSHFLNEQFF. The CDR3 DNA follows: TGTGCCAGCAGCCACTTCCTGAATGAGCAGTTCTTC.

This clone occurred a few times. The genes are TRBV9 and TRBJ2-3; TRBD1 might be the D (5 bases). The germline V gene has CDR1 SGDLS and CDR2 YYNGEE. The CDR3 extends over 18 amino acids. Trimming pared 0 bases from V and 0 bases from J, leaving 17 bases between. In nucleotides, the CDR3 is TGTGCCAGCAGCGTAGGACTTAAGGGGTACCCTAGCACAGATACGCAGTATTTT. The encoded protein is CASSVGLKGYPSTDTQYF.

CDR3 nucleotide sequence: TGTGCCAGCAGCCACCGGAGACTATTCTCGCAAGAGACCCAGTACTTC. Protein product: CASSHRRLFSQETQYF. V usage is TRBV7-9 and J usage is TRBJ2-5, with D maybe TRBD2 (5 bases). CDR1 and CDR2 from the germline V gene are SEHNR and FQNEAQ (reference sequence). With 5 bases removed from V and 2 bases from J, the gap between germline ends came to 18 bases. The CDR3 runs to 16 residues.

This clone was detected a few times. This sequence joins TRBV25-1 and TRBJ2-5, with 7 bases identical to TRBD1. J was trimmed by 2 bases and V by 6 bases; bases with no gene match: 15. This CDR3 is 17 amino acids long. Germline CDR1 reads MGHDK; CDR2 reads SYGVNS. CDR3 in amino acids: CASSVLGWDRKQETQYF. CDR3 bases: TGTGCCAGCAGCGTCCTGGGATGGGACAGAAAACAAGAGACCCAGTACTTC.

The CDR3 DNA is TGTGCCAGCGGAAACAGGGGTTTGGTGGCAGATACGCAGTATTTT. It specifies CASGNRGLVADTQYF. This chain connects TRBV25-1 to TRBJ2-3, with TRBD1 matching 7 bases. Germline V lookup: CDR1 MGHDK, CDR2 SYGVNS. The J segment lost 4 bases and the V segment lost 8 bases, leaving 12 bases of the junction unmatched. The CDR3 is 15 residues long.

This clone was counted a single time. The chain joins TRBV4-1 to TRBJ2-1; tentative D call: TRBD1 (5 bases). In germline, CDR1 is MGHRA, CDR2 YSYEKL. The CDR3 length is 15 residues. Trimming left V 0 bases short and J 4 bases short, with 10 bases between. The CDR3 reads CASSQDPGRYNEQFF. The DNA of the CDR3 is TGCGCCAGCAGCCAAGACCCAGGGCGATACAATGAGCAGTTCTTC.

This clone was counted only a few times. The sample holds other DNA sequences that translate to the same CDR3. The chain links TRBV5-1 to TRBJ2-5; TRBD1 aligns across 7 bases. The J segment lost 4 bases and the V segment lost 0 bases, leaving 0 bases of the junction unmatched. Germline CDR1 SGHRS, CDR2 YFSETQ. The CDR3 is 13 amino acids. CDR3 DNA sequence: TGCGCCAGCAGCTTGGGACAGGGAGAGACCCAGTACTTC. Protein product: CASSLGQGETQYF.

The chain couples TRBV29-1 to TRBJ2-3; D uncertain. The length of the CDR3 is 12 residues. CDR1 and CDR2 (germline): SQVTM, ANQGSEA. V was pared by 1 base and J by 4 bases, with 6 bases between. The CDR3 loop reads CSVEARADTQYF. The CDR3 DNA reads as TGCAGCGTTGAAGCGCGTGCAGATACGCAGTATTTT.

At least ten counts were recorded for this clone. This same CDR3 is encoded by further DNA sequences in the sample. The rearrangement uses TRBV5-1 and TRBJ2-5; no reliable D call. There are 12 residues in the CDR3. The V gene's germline CDR1 is SGHRS and CDR2 YFSETQ. V lost 0 bases and J lost 1, with 1 base in between. CDR3 sequence (DNA): TGCGCCAGCAGCTTGGCCCAAGAGACCCAGTACTTC. Translated, it gives CASSLAQETQYF.

This clone has more than one count but fewer than ten. The CDR3 loop is CASSQDYTGGVIQYF. The CDR3 DNA is TGCGCCAGCAGCCAAGATTACACGGGAGGGGTCATTCAGTACTTC. The chain recombines TRBV4-3 with TRBJ2-4; TRBD2 matches 8 bases. Germline CDR1 and CDR2: LGHNA and YSLEER. This CDR3 region has 15 residues. Trimming removed 0 bases from V and 9 bases from J; junction bases left unmatched: 7.

V and J are TRBV6-6 and TRBJ2-3; TRBD1 might be the D (5 bases). With 2 bases removed from V and 4 bases from J, the gap between germline ends came to 7 bases. Per the germline V gene, CDR1 is MNHNY and CDR2 is SVGAGI (reference sequence). This CDR3 contains 13 residues. The CDR3 nucleotides are TGTGCCAGCAGTTACCAGGGCCCAGATACGCAGTATTTT. Translated: CASSYQGPDTQYF.

This clone was detected only a few times. The chain employs TRBV6-1 and TRBJ2-6, with D uncertain. Germline loops: CDR1 MNHNS, CDR2 SASEGT. CDR3 length: 14 amino acids. Trimming took off 5 bases at V and 0 bases at J, with 5 bases between the two ends. The CDR3 here is CASSRFSGANVLTF. The CDR3 DNA reads as TGTGCCAGCAGTCGGTTCTCTGGGGCCAACGTCCTGACTTTC.

In this sample, this clone turned up a few times. The rearrangement uses TRBV7-2 and TRBJ2-1, with 7 bases lining up with TRBD2. CDR1 and CDR2 from the germline V gene are SGHTA and FQGNSA. CDR3 size: 12 residues. The V gene end was trimmed by 4 bases and the J gene end by 6 bases; junction bases not matched to a gene: 0. CDR3 in amino acids: CASSSSGNEQFF. The CDR3 DNA reads as TGTGCCAGCAGCTCTAGCGGCAATGAGCAGTTCTTC.

The chain joins TRBV27 to TRBJ2-7; D gene ambiguous. Trimming stripped 3 bases from V and 2 bases from J, with 8 bases between. Germline V CDR1 and CDR2: MNHEY, SMNVEV (reference sequence). CDR3 length equals 13 residues. The CDR3 here is CASSFARTYEQYF. Written as DNA, the CDR3 is TGTGCCAGCAGTTTCGCAAGGACCTACGAGCAGTACTTC.

The sample holds a few counts of this clone. The J gene is TRBJ2-3, the V gene TRBV18; either TRBD1 or TRBD2 may supply D (5 bases each). CDR3 length: 15 amino acids. V was shortened by 2 bases and J by 6 bases, with 15 bases between the two germline ends. Germline-derived CDR1 and CDR2 are KGHSH and LQKENI. CDR3 residues: CASSPMVGRSDTQYF. CDR3 coding DNA: TGTGCCAGCTCACCAATGGTGGGACGATCTGATACGCAGTATTTT.